This record looks at one T cell receptor (beta chain) sequence and its context. Source study methods: Cell counts per sample came from amplifying reference gene primers. Data came from immunoSEQ multiplex PCR; TCRdb stores just in-frame clones and leaves some out. V, J and clone size are taken as reported in that table, and D and trimming were inferred from the DNA itself. The table records around 62,000 clones, more than 75% of them present only once. V dropped 2 bases and J dropped 2 bases, with 6 bases sitting between them. This CDR3 spans 14 amino acids. Looked up from germline, CDR1 is LGHDT and CDR2 is YNNKEL (reference sequence). This specimen belongs to a study of blood T cell repertoires in COVID-19. Overall study: Sites in the United States, Italy and Spain provided acute and convalescent COVID-19 samples. Nucleic acid was either cDNA or gDNA, and it came from T cells, B-cell-depleted T cells, or PBMCs.

The gene calls are TRBV3-1 (or the pseudogene TRBV3-2) and TRBJ1-4; TRBD1 might be the D (5 bases). This TCR was sampled from a woman aged 55-69 years with acute or convalescent COVID-19. Material for sequencing was peripheral blood. CDR3 in DNA: TGTGCCAGCAGCCAAAGGGGCACTAATGAAAAACTGTTTTTT. It translates to CASSQRGTNEKLFF.